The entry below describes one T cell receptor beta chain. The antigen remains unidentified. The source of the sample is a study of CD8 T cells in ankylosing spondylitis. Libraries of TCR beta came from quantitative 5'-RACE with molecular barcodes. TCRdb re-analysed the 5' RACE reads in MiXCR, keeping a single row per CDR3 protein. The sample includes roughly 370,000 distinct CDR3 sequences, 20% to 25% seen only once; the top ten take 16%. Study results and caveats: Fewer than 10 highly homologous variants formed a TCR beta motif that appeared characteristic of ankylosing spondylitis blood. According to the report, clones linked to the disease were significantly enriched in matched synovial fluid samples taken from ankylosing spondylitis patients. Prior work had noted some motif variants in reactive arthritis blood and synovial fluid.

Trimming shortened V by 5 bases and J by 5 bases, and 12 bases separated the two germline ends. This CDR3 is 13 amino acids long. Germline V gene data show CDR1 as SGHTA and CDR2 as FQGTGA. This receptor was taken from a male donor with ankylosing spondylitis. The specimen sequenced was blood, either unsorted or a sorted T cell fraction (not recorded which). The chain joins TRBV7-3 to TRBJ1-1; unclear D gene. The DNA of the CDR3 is TGTGCCAGCAGCCCCGTTGTGTTAACTGAAGCTTTCTTT. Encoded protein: CASSPVVLTEAFF.